This entry is about one TCR beta chain. Generated by immunoSEQ multiplex PCR, the TCRdb table keeps only in-frame clones and is missing some. Of approximately 68,000 clones listed, roughly 87% are singletons. This CDR3 spans 14 amino acids. Germline CDR1 is SGHRS and CDR2 is YFSETQ. Trimming removed 4 bases from V and 4 bases from J; junction bases left unmatched: 4. The source of the sample is a study of T cell responses to AZD1222 COVID-19 vaccine. The TCR was taken from an adult in good health. The J gene is TRBJ1-1, the V gene TRBV5-1; 10 bases fit TRBD1. The starting material was peripheral blood, obtained on day 0 of AZD1222 vaccination. Written as DNA, the CDR3 is TGCGCCAGCAGCCCGACAGGGGGCGTCACTGAAGCTTTCTTT. It yields the protein CASSPTGGVTEAFF.